Presented here are 14 T cell receptor beta chains from one specimen sequenced in a study of vaccination effects on CD4 cells after COVID-19. Clones were sequenced by immunoSEQ multiplex PCR, and TCRdb holds only the in-frame ones, with some missing. Found here are about 15,000 clones, roughly three quarters of them singletons; the top ten hold around 25%. Antigen-specific CD4+ T cells expanded by the ViraFEST assay with viral peptide pools were then sequenced. The culture ran for about 10 days, and then CD4+ T cells were isolated. PCR-confirmed SARS-CoV-2 infection occurred in the person between March and December 2020. Participants completed two doses of the BNT162b2 or mRNA-1273 vaccine. Their recognized antigens are unknown. This specimen consisted of CD4+ T cells from PBMCs cultured with HCoV-NL63 spike peptides, obtained after COVID-19 vaccination. These receptors all stem from a human donor who had a prior SARS-CoV-2 infection.

This clone has a single count. The gene calls are TRBV2 and TRBJ1-5; 8 bases map to TRBD1. The V segment lost 6 bases and the J segment 6 bases; nucleotides outside the gene matches: 7. CDR3 length equals 14 residues. Germline V lookup: CDR1 SNHLY, CDR2 FYNNEI. The DNA of the CDR3 is TGTGCCAGCAGCGCCGGACAGGGAGGTCAGCCCCAGCATTTT. Translating it yields CASSAGQGGQPQHF.

This clone was picked up a small number of times. For the CDR3, the DNA is TGTGCCAGCAGGCGGGGGGGCCGCGACGAGCAGTACTTC. It specifies CASRRGGRDEQYF. The gene calls are TRBV2 and TRBJ2-7; 9 bases are a match to TRBD2. V was clipped by 6 bases and J by 5 bases; unmatched bases: 5. The CDR3 covers 13 residues. From germline, CDR1 is SNHLY and CDR2 FYNNEI.

This chain joins TRBV20-1 and TRBJ2-5; the D gene is possibly TRBD1 (5 bases). Trimming pared 3 bases from V and 4 bases from J, leaving 21 bases between. The CDR3 is 16 amino acids. Germline-derived CDR1 and CDR2 are DFQATT and SNEGSKA (reference sequence). CDR3 sequence: CSASSGNNWGRETQYF. In DNA form, the CDR3 reads TGCAGTGCTAGTTCTGGGAATAATTGGGGCCGAGAGACCCAGTACTTC.

This clone has a handful of counts. For the CDR3, the DNA is TGTGCCAGCAGCGTACGGGGGGCCGACTCACCCCTCCACTTT. This gives the protein CASSVRGADSPLHF. The V gene is TRBV9, the J gene TRBJ1-6, with a possible D match to TRBD1 (6 bases). V dropped 1 base and J dropped 10 bases, with 12 bases sitting between them. The CDR3 contains 14 residues. In germline, CDR1 is SGDLS, CDR2 YYNGEE.

Here the CDR3 reads CASSPKASGDTQYF. CDR3 DNA: TGTGCCAGCTCACCTAAGGCCTCGGGAGATACGCAGTATTTT. The rearrangement joins TRBV18 to TRBJ2-3; D is uncertain. Trimming removed 3 bases at V and 5 bases at J, with 12 bases between. Germline loops: CDR1 KGHSH, CDR2 LQKENI. The CDR3 runs 14 residues.

This clone was detected only once. This chain joins TRBV6-1 and TRBJ2-3; TRBD2 aligns across 13 bases. V lost 0 bases to trimming and J lost 4 bases; unmatched junction nucleotides: 4. Looked up from germline, CDR1 is MNHNS and CDR2 is SASEGT. CDR3 length: 17 amino acids. CDR3 region: CASSEAPTSGGADTQYF. The CDR3 coding sequence is TGTGCCAGCAGTGAAGCACCTACTAGCGGGGGGGCAGATACGCAGTATTTT.

The V and J genes are TRBV5-4 and TRBJ2-3, with TRBD2 matching over 9 bases. V was clipped by 4 bases and J by 0 bases; unmatched bases: 6. Germline V lookup: CDR1 SGHNT, CDR2 YYREEE (reference sequence). The length of the CDR3 is 16 residues. The CDR3 protein is CASSLRTSGSTDTQYF. The CDR3 nucleotides read TGTGCCAGCAGCCTACGCACTAGCGGGAGCACAGATACGCAGTATTTT.

The CDR3 DNA sequence: TGCAGCGTTGCTGGAGGGGAGGGGTACGAGCAGTACTTC. This translates into CSVAGGEGYEQYF. The J gene is TRBJ2-7, the V gene TRBV29-1; 7 nucleotides match TRBD2. Germline CDR1 SQVTM, CDR2 ANQGSEA. V shed 4 bases and J 4 bases; nucleotides not matched to a gene: 7. The CDR3 extends over 13 amino acids.

This clone has a handful of counts. The J gene is TRBJ1-1, the V gene TRBV2; a weak D match, TRBD1 (5 bases). CDR1 is SNHLY and CDR2 is FYNNEI in the germline V gene. CDR3 length: 14 amino acids. Trimming took 6 bases from V and 7 from J, leaving 18 bases between them. The CDR3 loop reads CASRLRSQGDEAFF. CDR3 nucleotides: TGTGCCAGCAGACTGAGGTCCCAGGGAGATGAAGCTTTCTTT.

This chain links TRBV7-3 with TRBJ2-3; D gene uncertain. The CDR3 spans 13 residues. Trimming took 5 bases from V and 6 from J, leaving 12 bases between them. The germline V gene encodes CDR1 SGHTA and CDR2 FQGTGA. The CDR3 protein is CASSLDSMDTQYF. CDR3 DNA sequence: TGTGCCAGCAGCCTCGACTCGATGGATACGCAGTATTTT.

The chain links TRBV5-5 to TRBJ1-2; D is unresolved. CDR3 length: 14 residues. Per germline, CDR1 SGHKS and CDR2 YYEKEE (reference sequence). V was trimmed by 0 bases and J by 4 bases, leaving 10 bases between them. The CDR3 protein is CASSLVGRSYGYTF. In DNA, the CDR3 is TGTGCCAGCAGCTTGGTCGGCAGATCCTATGGCTACACCTTC.

This clone was picked up a small number of times. The chain recombines TRBV11-2 with TRBJ1-6; no clear D. Germline values: CDR1 SGHAT, CDR2 FQNNGV. V lost 1 base and J 8 bases, leaving 3 bases between the germline ends. The CDR3 is 12 residues long. CDR3 DNA sequence: TGTGCCAGCAGCTTAGGGGATTCACCCCTCCACTTT. This encodes CASSLGDSPLHF. The complete variable domain, with remaining parts taken from reference TRBV11-2 and TRBJ1-6, reads EAGVAQSPRYKIIEKRQSVAFWCNPISGHATLYWYQQILGQGPKLLIQFQNNGVVDDSQLPKDRFSAERLKGVDSTLKIQPAKLEDSAVYLCASSLGDSPLHFGNGTRLTVT.

This clone was seen only a few times. The CDR3 protein is CASSQDIQDWGPYQPQHF. DNA for the CDR3: TGCGCCAGCAGCCAAGATATCCAGGACTGGGGACCCTATCAGCCCCAGCATTTT. This chain uses TRBV4-1 with TRBJ1-5, with D tentatively TRBD1 (5 bases). V was trimmed by 0 bases and J by 5 bases, leaving 20 bases between them. Germline V gives CDR1 MGHRA, CDR2 YSYEKL. The CDR3 sequence is 18 residues long.

This clone was found a few times. This sequence joins TRBV20-1 and TRBJ2-3; D uncertain. CDR1 is DFQATT, CDR2 SNEGSKA, per germline (reference sequence). The CDR3 covers 14 residues. The V gene lost 3 bases and the J gene lost 0 bases, with 10 bases spanning the gap. The CDR3 DNA sequence: TGCAGTGCTAGTCGACCCCTTAGCACAGATACGCAGTATTTT. Amino acids: CSASRPLSTDTQYF.